These 10 T cell receptor beta chains share one sample of origin, sequenced in a study of T cells in Graves' hyperthyroidism and ophthalmopathy. RNA transcripts provided the source from which TCR beta CDR3 regions were amplified. HTBI primers were the set used in a first-round RT-PCR of the TCR CDR3. TCRdb fed the multiplex PCR reads into MiXCR, producing one record per CDR3 protein. The sample lists a few hundred thousand distinct CDR3 sequences, 46% seen once, with under 20% in the top ten. The sequencing input was peripheral blood or thyroid tissue (not recorded which). Receptors were obtained from an adult woman with Graves' disease, either hyperthyroidism or ophthalmopathy (not recorded which).

This clonotype appeared many times. The chain carries TRBV7-8 and TRBJ1-1; possibly TRBD1 for D (5 bases). CDR3 length: 14 residues. Trimming cost V 5 bases and J 5 bases, with 15 bases left between them. Per the germline V gene, CDR1 is SGHVS and CDR2 is FQNEAQ. CDR3 DNA: TGTGCCAGCAGCCCAGAGACGAAGGGGACTGAAGCTTTCTTT. Residues: CASSPETKGTEAFF.

In this sample, this clonotype turned up many times. The V and J genes are TRBV15 and TRBJ2-2, with no clear D. V shed 3 bases and J shed 1 base, with 6 bases lying between them. Germline loops: CDR1 LNHNV, CDR2 YYDKDF (reference sequence). The CDR3 is 14 amino acids. The DNA of the CDR3 is TGTGCCACCAGCAGGTCAGGGAACACCGGGGAGCTGTTTTTT. Translation: CATSRSGNTGELFF. Combining the CDR3 with reference TRBV15 and TRBJ2-2 gives the whole variable domain DAMVIQNPRYQVTQFGKPVTLSCSQTLNHNVMYWYQQKSSQAPKLLFHYYDKDFNNEADTPDNFQSRRPNTSFCFLDIRSPGLGDTAMYLCATSRSGNTGELFFGEGSRLTVL.

CDR3 sequence (DNA): TGTGCCAGCAGTCCCCCGGGGCAGGGGACCTACGAGCAGTACTTC. Its translation: CASSPPGQGTYEQYF. The chain combines TRBV6-5 with TRBJ2-7, with D maybe TRBD1 (6 bases). This CDR3 is built from 15 residues. Trimming removed 5 bases at V and 2 bases at J, with 16 bases between. Germline V gene sequence: CDR1 MNHEY, CDR2 SVGAGI.

This clonotype has at least ten counts. V is TRBV7-2 and J is TRBJ2-7, with 7 positions matching TRBD1. Germline V lookup: CDR1 SGHTA, CDR2 FQGNSA. The CDR3 spans 16 residues. The trim removed 5 bases at V and 0 bases at J, leaving 10 bases unmatched. The CDR3 is CASSRRPGQSSYEQYF. The CDR3 coding sequence is TGTGCCAGCAGCCGACGACCGGGACAGAGCTCCTACGAGCAGTACTTC.

This clonotype appeared many times. The rearrangement links TRBV10-3 to TRBJ2-2; 9 bases line up with TRBD2. J lost 2 bases, V lost 7 bases, and 5 bases had no gene match. Germline-derived CDR1 and CDR2 are ENHRY and SYGVKD. This CDR3 is built from 15 residues. The CDR3 region has the DNA TGTGCCATCAATCGAGCGGGAGGTAACACCGGGGAGCTGTTTTTT. Amino acid sequence: CAINRAGGNTGELFF.

The gene calls are TRBV28 and TRBJ1-5; 7 bases align to TRBD1. Germline V gene lookup returns CDR1 MDHEN and CDR2 SYDVKM. This CDR3 spans 15 amino acids. Losses at the gene ends were 5 bases for V and 6 bases for J; bases not matched to a gene: 10. The CDR3, as DNA: TGTGCCAGCAGTATCCAGGGGGGGTTGTTTCAGCCCCAGCATTTT. Its protein is CASSIQGGLFQPQHF.

Concerning this clonotype itself: At one of its ends the junction is not consistent with the germline gene, which may arise from a read error. The rearrangement joins TRBV10-3 to TRBJ2-7, with D maybe TRBD1 (6 bases). Germline loops: CDR1 ENHRY, CDR2 SYGVKD. There are 13 residues in the CDR3. CDR3 amino acids: CATSGGQIYEQYF. In DNA, the CDR3 is TGTGCCACCAGTGGGGGACAAATCTACGAGCAGTACTTC.

The gene calls are TRBV11-2 and TRBJ1-2; D unclear. Deletions cut 3 bases from V and 6 bases from J, with 17 bases between. Germline V lookup: CDR1 SGHAT, CDR2 FQNNGV. The CDR3 has 15 amino acids. This CDR3 is CASSLTTGPNHGYTF. The DNA for the CDR3 is TGTGCCAGCAGCTTGACGACCGGGCCCAACCATGGCTACACCTTC.

This clonotype has a count of ten or more. The genes are TRBV20-1 and TRBJ2-5; D is perhaps TRBD2 (7 bases). The CDR3 has 15 amino acids. Trimming left V 0 bases short and J 1 base short, with 12 bases between. CDR1 and CDR2 (germline): DFQATT, SNEGSKA (reference sequence). Here the CDR3 DNA reads TGCAGTGCTAGAGATTCGGGGGGCGGCCAAGAGACCCAGTACTTC. This translates into CSARDSGGGQETQYF.

There are many counts of this clonotype. The chain couples TRBV7-6 to TRBJ1-4, with 7 bases aligning to TRBD1. V lost 10 bases and J lost 13; bases outside the gene matches: 12. Germline V lookup: CDR1 SGHVS, CDR2 FNYEAQ. The length of the CDR3 is 12 residues. The CDR3 region is CATSRGGGVLFF. The CDR3 DNA reads as TGTGCCACCTCCAGGGGAGGGGGCGTACTGTTTTTT.